The clone carrying this T cell receptor (beta chain) occurred many times. Its target is unknown. The record originates from a study of prognosis after radiotherapy for stage I lung cancer. Looking at the study overall: Adenocarcinomas accounted for the tumors of some 12 patients, and squamous cell carcinomas for those of 7 or 8. Alongside stereotactic body radiotherapy, concurrent therapy was given to no patient.

Study-level points and caveats: Frequencies of TRBV and TRBJ gene use reportedly varied by whether patients had metastases.

With 3 bases removed from V and 4 bases from J, the gap between germline ends came to 7 bases. The CDR3 is made up of 13 amino acids. The germline V gene encodes CDR1 MGHDK and CDR2 SYGVNS. Starting from genomic DNA, TCR beta CDR3 was amplified through two-round multiplex PCR. With primers specific to each TRBV and TRBJ gene, the first-round PCR was performed. TCRdb reprocessed the multiplex PCR reads via MiXCR and lists one record per CDR3 protein. The data show under 50,000 distinct CDR3 sequences, around 24% seen once. The rearrangement uses TRBV25-1 and TRBJ2-1; the D gene is possibly TRBD2 (6 bases). The sequencing used PBMCs, collected before or after stereotactic body radiation therapy (not recorded which). This receptor was identified in a donor over 45 with non-small cell lung cancer. The DNA of the CDR3 is TGTGCCAGCAGTGAGCGGGGTTACAATGAGCAGTTCTTC. Translation: CASSERGYNEQFF.